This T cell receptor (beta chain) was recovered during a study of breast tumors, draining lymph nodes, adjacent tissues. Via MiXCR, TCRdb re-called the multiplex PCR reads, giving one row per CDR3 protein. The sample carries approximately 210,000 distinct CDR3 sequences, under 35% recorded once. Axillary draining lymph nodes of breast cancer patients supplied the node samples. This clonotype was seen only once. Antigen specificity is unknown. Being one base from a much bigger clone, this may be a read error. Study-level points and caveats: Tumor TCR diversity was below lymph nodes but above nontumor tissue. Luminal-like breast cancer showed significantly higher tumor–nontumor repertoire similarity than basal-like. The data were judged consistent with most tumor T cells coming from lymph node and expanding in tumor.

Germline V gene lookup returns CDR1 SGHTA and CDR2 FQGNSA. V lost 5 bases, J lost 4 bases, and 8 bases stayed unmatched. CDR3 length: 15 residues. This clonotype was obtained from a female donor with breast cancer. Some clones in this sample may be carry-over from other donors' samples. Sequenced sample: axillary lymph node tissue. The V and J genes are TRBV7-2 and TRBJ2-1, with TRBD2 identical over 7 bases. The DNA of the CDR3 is TGTGCCAGCAGCCAAGACCCGGGAGGTTACAATGAGCAGTTCTTC. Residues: CASSQDPGGYNEQFF.